Described below is a single T cell receptor beta chain sequence and its context. The antigen is unknown. The sample is drawn from a study of T-cell reconstitution after alpha-beta-depleted transplantation in children. Study-level points and caveats: One year post-transplant, T-cell counts and diversity were largely derived from T cells produced anew. Several patients had high TCRbeta diversity at day 60; it came from surviving recipient T cells and thymic progenitors. The study reportedly traced alpha-beta T cells about two months after transplant to several hundred expanded graft clones.

Using unique molecular identifiers, the investigators prepared the TCRbeta library. TCRdb reprocessed the PCR reads with MiXCR, giving one entry per CDR3 protein. The sample contains over 150,000 distinct CDR3 sequences, 5.5% to 7% of which appear only once. The J segment lost 5 bases and the V segment lost 7 bases, leaving 9 bases of the junction unmatched. The germline gives CDR1 SNHLY, CDR2 FYNNEI. The CDR3 runs 14 residues. Sample: PBMCs, taken before TCRalphabeta/CD19-depleted stem cell transplant. This chain links TRBV2 with TRBJ2-3; 7 bases map to TRBD2. The clonotype comes from a boy between 2 and 10 years old with acute lymphoblastic leukemia, due to receive a stem cell transplant. The CDR3 DNA reads TGTGCCAGCATTATCGACCGGGAGGTAGATACGCAGTATTTT. This gives the protein CASIIDREVDTQYF.